One and the same sample provided the 2 T cell receptor beta chains below, sequenced in a study of T cell changes during pregnancy in multiple sclerosis (dated by TCRdb to the late 2010s). The method was the immunoSEQ multiplex PCR assay. In TCRdb, the immuneACCESS table is reduced to in-frame sequences with V and J assigned. These tables do not hold every clone; where another copy was compared, an unresolved V gene accounts for under half, and the others remain unexplained. The sample yields around 66,000 clones; 90% were counted once. In total, the top ten clones hold about 3.1% of the sample. The sample here was peripheral blood, taken in the first trimester of pregnancy. These receptors originate from a female donor in good health, enrolled as a control in a pregnancy study.

V gene TRBV9 combines with J gene TRBJ2-1; the match to TRBD2 covers 11 bases. This CDR3 has 17 amino acids. CDR1 and CDR2 (germline): SGDLS, YYNGEE. J lost 1 base, V lost 4 bases, and 7 bases had no gene match. DNA of the CDR3: TGTGCCAGCAGCCCGAGACTAGCGGGAAGGTCCTACAATGAGCAGTTCTTC. It encodes CASSPRLAGRSYNEQFF.

This clone appeared a few times. The chain recombines TRBV6-1 with TRBJ2-5; 8 nucleotides align to TRBD2. The junction had 10 bases not matched to a gene; V was cut back by 5 bases and J by 5 bases. This CDR3 is 15 amino acids long. CDR1 MNHNS and CDR2 SASEGT come from the germline V gene. For the CDR3, the DNA is TGTGCCAGCAGTCCCTCGGTCGGGGGGGCCGAGACCCAGTACTTC. Protein sequence: CASSPSVGGAETQYF.